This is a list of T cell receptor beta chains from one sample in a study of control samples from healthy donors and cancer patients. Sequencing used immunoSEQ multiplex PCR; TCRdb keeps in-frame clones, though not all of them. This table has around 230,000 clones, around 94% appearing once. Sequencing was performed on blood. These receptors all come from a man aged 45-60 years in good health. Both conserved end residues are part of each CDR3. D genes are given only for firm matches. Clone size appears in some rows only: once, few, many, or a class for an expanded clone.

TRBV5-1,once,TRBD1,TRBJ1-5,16,TGCGCCAGCAGCCCCGCGGGACAGGGACCGAATCAGCCCCAGCATTTT,CASSPAGQGPNQPQHF
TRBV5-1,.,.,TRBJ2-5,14,TGCGCCAGCAGCCCCCGGCCAATGAGGGAGACCCAGTACTTC,CASSPRPMRETQYF
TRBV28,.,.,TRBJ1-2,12,TGTGCCAGCACCTTACACCCCTATGGCTACACCTTC,CASTLHPYGYTF
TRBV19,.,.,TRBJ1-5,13,TGTGCCAGTAAACAGGAACCCAATCAGCCCCAGCATTTT,CASKQEPNQPQHF
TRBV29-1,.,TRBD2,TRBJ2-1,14,TGCAGCGTTGAGGCTAGCGGGGCCTACAATGAGCAGTTCTTC,CSVEASGAYNEQFF
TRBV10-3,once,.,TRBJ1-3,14,TGTGCCATCAGTGAACCGAACTCTGGAAACACCATATATTTT,CAISEPNSGNTIYF
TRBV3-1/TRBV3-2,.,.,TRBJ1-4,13,TGTGCCAGCAGCCAGACGATACACAGTAAACTGTTTTTT,CASSQTIHSKLFF
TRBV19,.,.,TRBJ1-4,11,TGTGCCAGTAGTATGTGGGGGAGACTGTTTTTT,CASSMWGRLFF
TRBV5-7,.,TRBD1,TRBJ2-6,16,TGTGCCAGCAGCACGGGACAGGGGAGTGGGGCCAACGTCCTGACTTTC,CASSTGQGSGANVLTF
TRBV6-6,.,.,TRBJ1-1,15,TGTGCCAGCAACACTTACGCGAGTTTGAACACTGAAGCTTTCTTT,CASNTYASLNTEAFF
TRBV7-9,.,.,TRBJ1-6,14,TGTGCCAGCAGTCACACTGAGGGAGCTTCACCCCTCCACTTT,CASSHTEGASPLHF
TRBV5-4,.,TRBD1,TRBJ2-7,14,TGTGCCAGCAGCTCGGGACAGCGCTCCTACGAGCAGTACTTC,CASSSGQRSYEQYF
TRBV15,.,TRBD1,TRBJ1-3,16,TGTGCCACCAGCAGGGGCACAGGGACAGCTGGAAACACCATATATTTT,CATSRGTGTAGNTIYF
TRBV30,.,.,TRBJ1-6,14,TGTGCCTGGAGTACCAATAAGGGTAATTCACCCCTCCACTTT,CAWSTNKGNSPLHF
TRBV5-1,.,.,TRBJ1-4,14,TGCGCCAGCAGCTTCGCAGCTAGTAATGAAAAACTGTTTTTT,CASSFAASNEKLFF
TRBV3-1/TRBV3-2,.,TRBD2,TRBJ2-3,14,TGTGCCAGCAGCCAACCTAGCGGGCAGAGATACGCGATTTTT,CASSQPSGQRYAIF
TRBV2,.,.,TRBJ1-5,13,TGTGCCAGCAAAATAGGGGGGGAGCAGCCCCAGCATTTT,CASKIGGEQPQHF
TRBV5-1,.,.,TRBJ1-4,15,TGCGCCAGCAGCCTCACAGGGATCCCTAATGAAAAACTGTTTTTT,CASSLTGIPNEKLFF
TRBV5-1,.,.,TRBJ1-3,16,TGCGCCAGCAGTCCCTACAGGGCGAGCTCTGGAAACACCATATATTTT,CASSPYRASSGNTIYF
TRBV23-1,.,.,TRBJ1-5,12,TGCGCCAGCGGTACAGGGAAACAGCCCCAGCATTTT,CASGTGKQPQHF
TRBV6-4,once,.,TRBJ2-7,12,TGTGCCAGCATTCGGGTGGACTACGAGCAGTACTTC,CASIRVDYEQYF
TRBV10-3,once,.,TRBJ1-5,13,TGTGCCATCAGTGGACAGGTGGGTCAGCCCCAGCATTTT,CAISGQVGQPQHF
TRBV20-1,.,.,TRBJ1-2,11,TGCAGTGTCACAGATAACTATGGCTACACCTTC,CSVTDNYGYTF
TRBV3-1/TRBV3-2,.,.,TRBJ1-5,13,TGTGCCAGCACGGAGAGGGTCGGTCAGCCCCAGCATTTT,CASTERVGQPQHF
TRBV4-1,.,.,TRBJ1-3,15,TGCGCCAGCAGCCAACTTCTATTCTCTGGAAACACCATATATTTT,CASSQLLFSGNTIYF
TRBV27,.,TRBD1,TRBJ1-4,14,TGTGCCAGCAGTTTCAGACAGGGGAATGAAAAACTGTTTTTT,CASSFRQGNEKLFF
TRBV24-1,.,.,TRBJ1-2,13,TGTGCCACCAGTGACGCCGACAGTTATGGCTACACCTTC,CATSDADSYGYTF
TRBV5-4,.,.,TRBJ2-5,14,TGTGCCAGCAGCCAAACACGTGCCCAAGAGACCCAGTACTTC,CASSQTRAQETQYF
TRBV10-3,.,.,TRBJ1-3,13,TGTGCCATCACGGCTGAGTCTGGAAACACCATATATTTT,CAITAESGNTIYF
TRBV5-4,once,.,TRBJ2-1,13,TGTGCCAGCAGCTGGGCAGCTAACAATGAGCAGTTCTTC,CASSWAANNEQFF
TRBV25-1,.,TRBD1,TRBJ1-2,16,TGTGCCAGCAGTGACCCAGGGACAGGTGGCGTTTATGGCTACACCTTC,CASSDPGTGGVYGYTF
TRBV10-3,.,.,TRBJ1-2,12,TGTGCCATCAGTCTGGGGGGGGATGGCTACACCTTC,CAISLGGDGYTF